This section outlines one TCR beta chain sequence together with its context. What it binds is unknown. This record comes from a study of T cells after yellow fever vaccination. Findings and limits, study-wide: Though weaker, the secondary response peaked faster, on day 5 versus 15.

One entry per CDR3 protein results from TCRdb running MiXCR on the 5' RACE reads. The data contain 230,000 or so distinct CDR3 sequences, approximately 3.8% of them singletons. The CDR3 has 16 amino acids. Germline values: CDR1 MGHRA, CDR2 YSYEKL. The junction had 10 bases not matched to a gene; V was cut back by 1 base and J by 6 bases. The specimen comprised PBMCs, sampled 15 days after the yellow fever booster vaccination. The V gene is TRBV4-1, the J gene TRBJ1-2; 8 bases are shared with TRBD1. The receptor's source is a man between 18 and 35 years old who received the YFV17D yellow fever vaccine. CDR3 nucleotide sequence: TGCGCCAGCAGCCAAGGCTTAGGACAGGGTCTAAATGGCTACACCTTC. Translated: CASSQGLGQGLNGYTF.